The 4 T cell receptor beta chains below come from one sample, sequenced in a study of cytomegalovirus exposure and HLA in healthy donors. Libraries were prepared by immunoSEQ multiplex PCR; TCRdb keeps only in-frame clonotypes and omits some of them. Here the sample spans some 220,000 clones, over 80% being singletons. Input material: PBMCs. The receptors were sampled from a woman younger than 35 in good health and CMV-seronegative.

The rearrangement links TRBV5-6 to TRBJ1-3; D is possibly TRBD1 (5 bases). The V gene lost 4 bases and the J gene lost 0 bases, with 11 bases spanning the gap. Germline-derived CDR1 and CDR2 are SGHDT and YYEEEE. The CDR3 has 15 residues. The CDR3 spells CASSPDTTSGNTIYF. In DNA form, the CDR3 reads TGTGCCAGCAGCCCGGACACAACCTCTGGAAACACCATATATTTT.

The chain combines TRBV6-4 with TRBJ2-1; TRBD2 matches 7 bases. CDR1 and CDR2 (germline): MRHNA, SNTAGT. This CDR3 spans 12 amino acids. The V segment lost 4 bases and the J segment 14 bases; nucleotides outside the gene matches: 8. The CDR3: CASSGGSGKEFF. The CDR3 bases are TGTGCCAGCAGTGGCGGAAGCGGGAAGGAGTTCTTC.

There are a few counts of this clone. The rearrangement joins TRBV2 to TRBJ1-2; D is ambiguous. V lost 4 bases and J 2 bases, leaving 11 bases between the germline ends. The CDR3 covers 14 residues. Germline V gene sequence: CDR1 SNHLY, CDR2 FYNNEI. As DNA, the CDR3 is TGTGCCAGCAGTGCCCTCGTACAAAACTATGGCTACACCTTC. Protein sequence: CASSALVQNYGYTF. The full variable domain, completed using reference TRBV2 and TRBJ1-2, is EPEVTQTPSHQVTQMGQEVILRCVPISNHLYFYWYRQILGQKVEFLVSFYNNEISEKSEIFDDQFSVERPDGSNFTLKIRSTKLEDSAMYFCASSALVQNYGYTFGSGTRLTVV.

This chain links TRBV6-1 with TRBJ2-1; 12 nucleotides match TRBD2. Germline V gene lookup returns CDR1 MNHNS and CDR2 SASEGT. V trimming: 2 bases; J trimming: 5 bases; junction bases outside the gene matches: 10. The CDR3 is 18 amino acids. In DNA form, the CDR3 reads TGTGCCAGCAGTGAAAGGCTGACTAGCGGGGGCCGCCACAATGAGCAGTTCTTC. This gives the protein CASSERLTSGGRHNEQFF.